This T cell receptor beta chain emerged from a study of blood T cell repertoires in COVID-19. Per the authors' pipeline: Researchers report that nucleated cell counts were estimated from reference gene primer amplification. Clones were sequenced by immunoSEQ multiplex PCR, and TCRdb holds only the in-frame ones, with some missing. Clone size and the V and J calls come from that table; the DNA yielded D and trimming. The repertoire has 150,000 to 200,000 clones, 65% to 85% of them found once; the top ten carry approximately 10%. CDR1 GTSNPN and CDR2 SVGIG come from the germline V gene (reference sequence). With 5 bases removed from V and 4 bases from J, the gap between germline ends came to 15 bases. The CDR3 covers 14 residues.

J is TRBJ2-4 and V is TRBV30; D gene uncertain. The TCR was taken from a man aged 70 or older with active or convalescent COVID-19. Sequencing input: peripheral blood. Here the CDR3 DNA reads TGTGCCTGGGCCCCTGACACAGAGAAAAACATTCAGTACTTC. Translating it yields CAWAPDTEKNIQYF.